This TCR beta chain was captured by sequencing in a study of early T cells in non-severe SARS-CoV-2 infection. The overall study: Chains were not paired, and sequencing was done on bulk RNA from unsorted whole blood. Whole-study results and caveats: Comparison of clonotypes with VDJdb favored anti-spike CD8 responses while missing private and CD4 specificities.

CDR1 and CDR2 from the germline V gene are LNHNV and YYDKDF (reference sequence). With V trimmed by 0 bases and J by 5 bases, 8 bases remained unmatched. The CDR3 loop spans 16 amino acids. Each single cDNA molecule received a unique molecular identifier. TCRdb redid the calling of the 5' RACE reads with MiXCR, one entry per CDR3 protein. The profile shows over 30,000 distinct CDR3 sequences, 5% to 6% of them singletons. This clonotype has ten or more counts. Its antigen is still unknown. Sample: whole blood. The rearrangement links TRBV15 to TRBJ2-7; 9 bases match TRBD1. This receptor was identified in an adult who was a healthcare worker with PCR-confirmed SARS-CoV-2 infection or an uninfected control (not recorded which). The CDR3 loop reads CATSRDVGTGPNEQYF. As DNA, the CDR3 is TGTGCCACCAGCAGAGATGTGGGGACAGGGCCTAACGAGCAGTACTTC. Complete variable domain (other parts from reference TRBV15 and TRBJ2-7): DAMVIQNPRYQVTQFGKPVTLSCSQTLNHNVMYWYQQKSSQAPKLLFHYYDKDFNNEADTPDNFQSRRPNTSFCFLDIRSPGLGDTAMYLCATSRDVGTGPNEQYFGPGTRLTVT.